This T cell receptor beta chain was observed in a study of blood T cells in healthy people across ages. This clonotype showed up just once. Antigen unknown. The CDR3 covers 15 residues. Trimming cost V 4 bases and J 5 bases, with 16 bases left between them. CDR1 SGHRS and CDR2 YFSETQ come from the germline V gene. Study-level points and caveats: Samples with more naive T cells showed higher observed beta diversity. Diversity estimates from one million T cells were considered underestimates. With age, beta diversity per million T cells declined roughly linearly, significantly by about 40.

Using a J-beta primer mix together with a sample-barcoded 5' primer, a second PCR was run for about 6 to 12 cycles. Tagging of each cDNA molecule was performed by a template-switch adaptor with 12 random nucleotides. TCRdb ran MiXCR on the 5' RACE reads and lists one entry per CDR3 protein. The table shows around 1.5 million distinct CDR3 sequences, with roughly 59% occurring only once. The source of this sequence is a young man in good health. The J gene is TRBJ1-5, the V gene TRBV5-1, with D perhaps matching TRBD1 (6 bases). The sample taken for sequencing was blood. The CDR3 bases are TGCGCCAGCAGCGAAAACTCCCGGACAGATCAGCCCCAGCATTTT. Its protein is CASSENSRTDQPQHF.